This entry lists 11 T cell receptor beta chains sequenced from one sample in a study of blood T cells in healthy people across ages. Primers used in a second PCR of roughly 6 to 11 cycles were a sample-barcoded 5' primer and a J-beta primer mix. TCRdb reanalysed the 5' RACE reads using MiXCR and keeps one entry per CDR3 protein. This table holds 650,000 to 700,000 distinct CDR3 sequences, 52% found once. The source material was blood. Receptors were obtained from a woman older than 75 in good health.

This clonotype was detected a few times. The chain carries TRBV5-1 and TRBJ2-5, with D possibly being TRBD1 (5 bases). This CDR3 has 13 residues. Germline CDR1 and CDR2: SGHRS and YFSETQ. The V gene lost 4 bases and the J gene lost 3 bases, with 10 bases spanning the gap. The CDR3 DNA reads as TGCGCCAGCAGCCTGGACAATAAAGAGACCCAGTACTTC. It is translated as CASSLDNKETQYF.

The chain links TRBV12-3 or TRBV12-4 to TRBJ2-3; the D is unclear. Between the trimmed V and J ends, which lost 3 bases and 1 base, there was a span of 11 bases. There are 15 residues in the CDR3. This chain's CDR3 is CASSFLARGTDTQYF. CDR3 nucleotide sequence: TGTGCCAGCAGTTTCCTGGCAAGGGGCACAGATACGCAGTATTTT.

The V gene is TRBV29-1, the J gene TRBJ2-5; 8 nucleotides align to TRBD1. Germline V lookup: CDR1 SQVTM, CDR2 ANQGSEA. Losses at the gene ends were 6 bases for V and 11 bases for J; bases not matched to a gene: 20. The CDR3 covers 15 residues. The CDR3 protein is CSVRRTGTGISEQYF. CDR3 bases: TGCAGCGTACGAAGGACCGGGACAGGAATAAGTGAGCAGTACTTC.

The chain recombines TRBV10-3 with TRBJ2-5; perhaps TRBD2 as D (5 bases). This CDR3 has 14 amino acids. CDR1 is ENHRY, CDR2 SYGVKD, per germline. Trimming pared 6 bases from V and 3 bases from J, leaving 14 bases between. The CDR3 protein is CAISPAGPKETQYF. In nucleotides, the CDR3 is TGTGCCATCAGCCCTGCGGGTCCGAAAGAGACCCAGTACTTC.

As for this clonotype: The CDR3 does not close with the conserved phenylalanine or tryptophan, likely indicating a read error. The V call is TRBV12-3 or TRBV12-4, the J call TRBJ2-5; D might be TRBD2 (6 bases). Trimming took 6 bases from V and 11 from J, leaving 19 bases between them. There are 13 residues in the CDR3. The CDR3 sequence: CASRYTSFGEQYL. The CDR3 nucleotides are TGTGCCAGCAGGTACACTAGCTTTGGTGAGCAGTACCTC.

The sample holds many counts of this clonotype. The chain couples TRBV24-1 to TRBJ1-6; D unclear. Trimming took off 5 bases at V and 3 bases at J, with 13 bases between the two ends. CDR1 and CDR2 from the germline V gene are KGHDR and SFDVKD. The CDR3 totals 16 residues. CDR3 region: CATSVREPDYNSPLHF. CDR3 bases: TGTGCCACCAGTGTCCGGGAGCCCGACTATAATTCACCCCTCCACTTT.

The V gene is TRBV14, the J gene TRBJ2-1; D is uncertain. Trimming stripped 0 bases from V and 6 bases from J, with 6 bases between. This CDR3 spans 13 amino acids. Germline V CDR1 and CDR2: SGHDN, FVKESK. The CDR3 is CASSQDRVNEQFF. For the CDR3, the DNA is TGTGCCAGCAGCCAAGACCGTGTCAATGAGCAGTTCTTC.

V usage is TRBV12-3 or TRBV12-4 and J usage is TRBJ2-7, with 9 bases matching TRBD1. The V gene end was trimmed by 5 bases and the J gene end by 7 bases; junction bases not matched to a gene: 15. This CDR3 region has 16 residues. The CDR3 DNA follows: TGTGCCAGCAGTCATACACCGGGACAGGGAAGGCAAGAGCAGTACTTC. Its protein is CASSHTPGQGRQEQYF.

This clonotype was counted at least ten times. This chain joins TRBV18 and TRBJ1-2, with a tentative D call TRBD1 (6 bases). Trimming cost V 5 bases and J 2 bases, with 18 bases left between them. Germline CDR1 is KGHSH and CDR2 is LQKENI. The CDR3 sequence is 16 residues long. In nucleotides, the CDR3 is TGTGCCAGCTCAGGGACGACAGGTCTATTCAACTATGGCTACACCTTC. Translated, it gives CASSGTTGLFNYGYTF.

This clonotype was recorded many times. The chain carries TRBV5-1 and TRBJ2-3, with 15 nucleotides matching TRBD2. The V gene's germline CDR1 is SGHRS and CDR2 YFSETQ. The trim removed 4 bases at V and 3 bases at J, leaving 9 bases unmatched. The CDR3 spans 18 residues. Here the CDR3 reads CASSLGGLAGGLTDTQYF. CDR3 sequence (DNA): TGCGCCAGCAGCCTCGGAGGACTAGCGGGAGGGTTGACAGATACGCAGTATTTT.

The rearrangement joins TRBV12-3 or TRBV12-4 to TRBJ2-7; possibly TRBD2 for D (7 bases). The V and J ends lost 5 bases and 3 bases respectively, with 17 bases between them. There are 15 residues in the CDR3. This CDR3 is CASSPPGGRNYEQYF. The CDR3 nucleotides are TGTGCCAGCAGTCCTCCGGGGGGCAGAAACTACGAGCAGTACTTC.